This T cell receptor (beta chain) was recorded in a study of blood T cell repertoires in COVID-19. In the original analysis: Scientists estimated how many nucleated cells there were by amplifying reference gene primers. This table comes from immunoSEQ multiplex PCR, and its TCRdb copy is limited to in-frame clones, with some not included. That table furnishes V, J and clone size, whereas the DNA furnished D and trimming. The profile shows some 700,000 clones, 85% to 90% of them singletons. The CDR3 contains 16 residues. V shed 4 bases and J shed 8 bases, with 21 bases lying between them. Germline V lookup: CDR1 SGHTA, CDR2 FQGNSA.

This clonotype originated in a young woman with acute or convalescent COVID-19. The J gene is TRBJ2-1, the V gene TRBV7-2; tentative D call: TRBD1 (6 bases). Material for sequencing was peripheral blood. CDR3 amino acids: CASSSAGLGHNDEQFF. The CDR3 DNA follows: TGTGCCAGCAGCTCAGCAGGCTTGGGACACAACGATGAGCAGTTCTTC. The variable domain in full, with the rest retrieved from reference TRBV7-2 and TRBJ2-1, is GAGVSQSPSNKVTEKGKDVELRCDPISGHTALYWYRQSLGQGLEFLIYFQGNSAPDKSGLPSDRFSAERTGGSVSTLTIQRTQQEDSAVYLCASSSAGLGHNDEQFFGPGTRLTVL.